This TCR beta chain was sequenced for a study of T-cell reconstitution after alpha-beta-depleted transplantation in children. Overall study findings and caveats: Approximately two months post-transplant, alpha-beta T cells reportedly originated from several hundred expanded graft clones.

Per germline, CDR1 SGHTA and CDR2 FQGNSA. Trimming cost V 1 base and J 2 bases; bases outside gene matches: 5. The CDR3 covers 15 residues. Many counts were recorded for this clonotype. Antigen specificity is unknown. Researchers prepared the TCRbeta library using unique molecular identifiers, the study reports. TCRdb recomputed calls from the PCR reads with MiXCR, one row per CDR3 protein. This table has around 200,000 distinct CDR3 sequences, about 8.7% appearing once. This sample comprised PBMCs, mostly from graft donor cells, obtained 360 days after TCRalphabeta/CD19-depleted stem cell transplant. This TCR was sampled from a male patient between 2 and 10 years old who had a stem cell transplant for acute myeloid leukemia, so the T cells may come from the graft donor. J is TRBJ2-7 and V is TRBV7-2; 7 nucleotides match TRBD1. CDR3 protein: CASSLGVTGTYEQYF. The CDR3 DNA reads TGTGCCAGCAGCTTAGGCGTGACAGGGACCTACGAGCAGTACTTC.